A single sample is the source of the 6 T cell receptor beta chains below, sequenced in a study of blood T cell repertoires in COVID-19. Produced via immunoSEQ multiplex PCR; TCRdb's table is partial and in-frame only. The data contain over 350,000 clones, approximately 93% of them singletons. Material: PBMCs or T cells enriched from blood (not recorded which). All receptors derive from a woman between 40 and 50 years old who had been exposed to COVID-19.

The rearrangement joins TRBV30 to TRBJ2-1; D may be TRBD1 (5 bases). V gave up 8 bases and J gave up 4 bases, with 15 bases separating them. The CDR3 spans 13 residues. The germline V gene encodes CDR1 GTSNPN and CDR2 SVGIG (reference sequence). CDR3 protein: CALGQGGYNEQFF. CDR3 bases: TGTGCCCTTGGGCAGGGTGGGTACAATGAGCAGTTCTTC.

This chain connects TRBV30 to TRBJ2-1; 9 bases are a match to TRBD1. Losses at the gene ends were 8 bases for V and 8 bases for J; bases not matched to a gene: 10. CDR3 length equals 13 residues. Germline values: CDR1 GTSNPN, CDR2 SVGIG (reference sequence). The CDR3 sequence is CARSGQGGDEQFF. CDR3 in DNA: TGTGCCCGGTCGGGACAGGGTGGCGATGAGCAGTTCTTC.

J is TRBJ2-3 and V is TRBV18; possible D gene TRBD2, 5 bases. Per the germline V gene, CDR1 is KGHSH and CDR2 is LQKENI. There are 15 residues in the CDR3. V was pared by 2 bases and J by 2 bases, with 11 bases between. The CDR3 here is CASSPSADFTDTQYF. CDR3 nucleotide sequence: TGTGCCAGCTCACCATCGGCGGACTTCACAGATACGCAGTATTTT.

This clone was observed once. The chain has TRBV21-1 and TRBJ1-2; the table's D call, TRBD1, was not checked against the DNA. TRBV21-1 is annotated as a pseudogene. The CDR3 length is 19 residues. The CDR3 DNA reads TGTGCCAGCAGCCCGCACAGCGTTCGTCCGGACAGGGTCTGGTATGGCTACACCTTC. The encoded protein is CASSPHSVRPDRVWYGYTF.

The chain is built from TRBV2 and TRBJ1-5, with D unclear. The CDR3 covers 13 residues. V was trimmed by 6 bases and J by 5 bases, leaving 11 bases between them. Germline-derived CDR1 and CDR2 are SNHLY and FYNNEI. The CDR3 sequence is CASSRTDYQPQHF. The DNA of the CDR3 is TGTGCCAGCAGCAGAACAGATTATCAGCCCCAGCATTTT. Full variable domain (outside the CDR3, taken from reference TRBV2 and TRBJ1-5): EPEVTQTPSHQVTQMGQEVILRCVPISNHLYFYWYRQILGQKVEFLVSFYNNEISEKSEIFDDQFSVERPDGSNFTLKIRSTKLEDSAMYFCASSRTDYQPQHFGDGTRLSIL.

This clone showed up just once. The chain couples TRBV3-1 (or the pseudogene TRBV3-2) to TRBJ2-1; 10 positions match TRBD1. Germline V CDR1 and CDR2: LGHDT, YNNKEL (reference sequence). V shed 5 bases and J 4 bases; nucleotides not matched to a gene: 5. This CDR3 comprises 15 residues. CDR3: CASSKPGQGYNEQFF. The CDR3 DNA sequence: TGTGCCAGCAGCAAACCGGGACAGGGGTACAATGAGCAGTTCTTC.